The clone carrying this TCR beta chain was detected only a few times. The antigen is undetermined. PCR was performed using 60 Vbeta and 13 Jbeta primers. Sequenced by immunoSEQ multiplex PCR; TCRdb stores in-frame clones only, minus some. The table shows approximately 190,000 clones, with about four fifths occurring only once. This entry comes from a study of cytomegalovirus exposure and HLA in healthy donors. Study results and limitations: Investigators reported around 150 TCR beta chains as tied to cytomegalovirus. Per a later analysis, about 17,000 TCR beta sequences showed association with HLA alleles at 0.05 false discovery rate. Accurate HLA-A and HLA-B prediction from TCR beta sequences was reported for most subjects.

The clonotype was recovered from a woman in her twenties or thirties in good health and CMV-seropositive. Sample: PBMCs.

CDR3 nucleotide sequence: TGTGCCAGCAGCCCACGAGGGGACACCCACACTGAAGCTTTCTTT. This gives the protein CASSPRGDTHTEAFF. The rearrangement uses TRBV6-4 and TRBJ1-1, with D tentatively TRBD1 (6 bases). Germline V gene data show CDR1 as MRHNA and CDR2 as SNTAGT. The CDR3 totals 15 residues. The V and J ends lost 6 bases and 3 bases respectively, with 17 bases between them.